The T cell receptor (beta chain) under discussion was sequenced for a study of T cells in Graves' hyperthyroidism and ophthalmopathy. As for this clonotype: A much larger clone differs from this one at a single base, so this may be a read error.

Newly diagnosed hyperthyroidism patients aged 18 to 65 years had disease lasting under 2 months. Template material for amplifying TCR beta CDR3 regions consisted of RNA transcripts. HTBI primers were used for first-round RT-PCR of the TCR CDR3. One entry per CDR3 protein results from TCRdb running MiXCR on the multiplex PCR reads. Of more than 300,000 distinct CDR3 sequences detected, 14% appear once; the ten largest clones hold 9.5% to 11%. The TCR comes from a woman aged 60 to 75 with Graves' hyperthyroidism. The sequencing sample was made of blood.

CDR3 region: CATSDRTEQDTQYF. CDR3 coding DNA: TGTGCCACCAGTGACCGGACAGAACAAGATACCCAGTACTTC. The genes are TRBV24-1 and TRBJ2-5; tentatively, D is TRBD1 (6 bases). CDR3 length: 14 amino acids. Germline values: CDR1 KGHDR, CDR2 SFDVKD.